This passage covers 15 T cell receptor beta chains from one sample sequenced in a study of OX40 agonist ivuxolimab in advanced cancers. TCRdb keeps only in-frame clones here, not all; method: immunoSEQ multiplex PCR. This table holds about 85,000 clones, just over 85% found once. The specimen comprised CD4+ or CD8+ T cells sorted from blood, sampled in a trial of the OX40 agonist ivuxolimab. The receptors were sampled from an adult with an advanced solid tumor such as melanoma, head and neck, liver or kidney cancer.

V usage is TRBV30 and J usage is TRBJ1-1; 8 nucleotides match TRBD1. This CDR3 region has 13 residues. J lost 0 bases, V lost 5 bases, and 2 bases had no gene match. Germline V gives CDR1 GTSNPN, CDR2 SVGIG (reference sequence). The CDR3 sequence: CAWDRGMNTEAFF. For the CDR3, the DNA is TGTGCCTGGGACAGGGGAATGAACACTGAAGCTTTCTTT.

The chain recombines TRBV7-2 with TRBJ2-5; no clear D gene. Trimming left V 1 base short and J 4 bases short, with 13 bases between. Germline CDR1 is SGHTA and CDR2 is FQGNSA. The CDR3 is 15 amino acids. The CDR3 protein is CASSLGVQDGETQYF. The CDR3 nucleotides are TGTGCCAGCAGCTTAGGTGTGCAGGATGGAGAGACCCAGTACTTC.

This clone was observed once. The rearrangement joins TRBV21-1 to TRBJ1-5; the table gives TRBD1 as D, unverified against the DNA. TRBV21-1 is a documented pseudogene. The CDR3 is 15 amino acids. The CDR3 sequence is CAGKKQGIGNQPQHF. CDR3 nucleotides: TGTGCCGGAAAAAAACAGGGTATAGGCAATCAGCCCCAGCATTTT.

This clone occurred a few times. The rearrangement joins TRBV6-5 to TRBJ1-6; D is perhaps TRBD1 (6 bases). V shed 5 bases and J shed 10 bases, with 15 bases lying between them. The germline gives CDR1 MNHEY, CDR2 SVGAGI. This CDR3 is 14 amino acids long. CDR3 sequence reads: CASSETYRESPLHF. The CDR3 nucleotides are TGTGCCAGCAGTGAGACTTACAGGGAATCACCCCTCCACTTT.

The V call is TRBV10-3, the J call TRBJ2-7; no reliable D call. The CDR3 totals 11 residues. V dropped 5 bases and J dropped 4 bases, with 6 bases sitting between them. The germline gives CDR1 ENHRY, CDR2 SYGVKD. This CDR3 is CAISSDYEQYF. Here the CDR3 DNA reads TGTGCCATCAGTTCGGATTACGAGCAGTACTTC.

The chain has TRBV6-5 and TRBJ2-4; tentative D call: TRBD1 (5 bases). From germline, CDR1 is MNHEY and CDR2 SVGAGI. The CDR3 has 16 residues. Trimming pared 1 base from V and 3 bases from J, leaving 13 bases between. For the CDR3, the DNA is TGTGCCAGCAGTTACTTACCAGGGTCGGGCAAAAACATTCAGTACTTC. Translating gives CASSYLPGSGKNIQYF.

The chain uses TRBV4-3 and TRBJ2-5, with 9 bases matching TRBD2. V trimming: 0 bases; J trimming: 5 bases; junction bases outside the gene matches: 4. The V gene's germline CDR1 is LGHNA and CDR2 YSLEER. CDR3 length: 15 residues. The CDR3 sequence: CASSQDWRGGETQYF. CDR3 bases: TGCGCCAGCAGCCAAGACTGGCGGGGGGGGGAGACCCAGTACTTC.

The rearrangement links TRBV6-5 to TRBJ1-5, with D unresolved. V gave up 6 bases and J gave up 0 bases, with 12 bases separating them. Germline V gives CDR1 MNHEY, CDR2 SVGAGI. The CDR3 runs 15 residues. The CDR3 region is CASSYKWDSNQPQHF. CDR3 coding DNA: TGTGCCAGCAGCTACAAATGGGATAGCAATCAGCCCCAGCATTTT.

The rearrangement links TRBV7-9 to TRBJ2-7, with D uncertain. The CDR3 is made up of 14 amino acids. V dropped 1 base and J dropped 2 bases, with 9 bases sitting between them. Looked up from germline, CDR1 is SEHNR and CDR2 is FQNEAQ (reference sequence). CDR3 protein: CASSLVTEPYEQYF. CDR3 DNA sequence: TGTGCCAGCAGCTTAGTAACAGAGCCCTACGAGCAGTACTTC. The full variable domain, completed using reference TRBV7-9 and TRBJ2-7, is DTGVSQNPRHKITKRGQNVTFRCDPISEHNRLYWYRQTLGQGPEFLTYFQNEAQLEKSRLLSDRFSAERPKGSFSTLEIQRTEQGDSAMYLCASSLVTEPYEQYFGPGTRLTVT.

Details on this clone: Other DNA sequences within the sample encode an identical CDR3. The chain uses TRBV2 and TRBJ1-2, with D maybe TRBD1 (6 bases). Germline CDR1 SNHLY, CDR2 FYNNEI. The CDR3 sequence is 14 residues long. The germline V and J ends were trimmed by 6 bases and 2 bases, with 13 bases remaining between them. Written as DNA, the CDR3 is TGTGCCAGCAGCCCGGGGGGGACAAACTATGGCTACACCTTC. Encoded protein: CASSPGGTNYGYTF.

The CDR3 loop reads CASSQGSGSTEAFF. DNA for the CDR3: TGCGCCAGCAGCCAAGGTTCGGGGAGCACTGAAGCTTTCTTT. The chain links TRBV4-3 to TRBJ1-1; D is uncertain. V was trimmed by 1 base and J by 4 bases, leaving 10 bases between them. Germline V lookup: CDR1 LGHNA, CDR2 YSLEER. The CDR3 consists of 14 residues.

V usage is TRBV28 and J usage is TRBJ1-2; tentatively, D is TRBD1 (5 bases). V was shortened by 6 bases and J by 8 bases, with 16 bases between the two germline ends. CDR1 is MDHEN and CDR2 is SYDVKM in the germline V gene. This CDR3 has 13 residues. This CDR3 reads CASRSDTWGGYTF. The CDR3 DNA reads TGTGCCAGCAGGTCGGACACATGGGGAGGCTACACCTTC.

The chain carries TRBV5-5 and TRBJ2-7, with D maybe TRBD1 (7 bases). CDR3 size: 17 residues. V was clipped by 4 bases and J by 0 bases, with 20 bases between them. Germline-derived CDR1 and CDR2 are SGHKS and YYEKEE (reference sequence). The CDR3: CASSPMAGQLYSYEQYF. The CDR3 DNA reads TGTGCCAGCAGCCCCATGGCGGGACAGCTTTACTCCTACGAGCAGTACTTC.

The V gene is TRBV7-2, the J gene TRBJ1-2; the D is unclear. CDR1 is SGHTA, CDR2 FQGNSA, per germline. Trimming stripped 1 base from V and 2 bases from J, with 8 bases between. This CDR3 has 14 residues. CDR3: CASSLGQMNYGYTF. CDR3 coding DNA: TGTGCCAGCAGCTTAGGCCAGATGAACTATGGCTACACCTTC.

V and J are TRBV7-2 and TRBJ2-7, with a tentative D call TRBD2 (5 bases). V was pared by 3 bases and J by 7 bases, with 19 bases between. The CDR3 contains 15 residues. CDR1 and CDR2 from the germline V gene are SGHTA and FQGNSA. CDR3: CASSFKALGAGEQYF. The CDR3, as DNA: TGTGCCAGCAGCTTTAAAGCCCTCGGCGCGGGTGAGCAGTACTTC.